The clone carrying this T cell receptor beta chain has a count of ten or more. Its antigen is still unknown. The record originates from a study of T cells in Graves' hyperthyroidism and ophthalmopathy. Study overall: Peripheral blood specimens were obtained at initial diagnosis, prior to any treatment.

This CDR3 spans 13 amino acids. Germline CDR1 is DFQATT and CDR2 is SNEGSKA (reference sequence). Trimming cost V 3 bases and J 6 bases, with 13 bases left between them. It was RNA transcripts that yielded the amplified TCR beta CDR3 regions. First-round RT-PCR of the TCR CDR3 relied on the HTBI primer set. TCRdb redid the calling of the multiplex PCR reads with MiXCR, one entry per CDR3 protein. The sample yields around 450,000 distinct CDR3 sequences, roughly 14% seen once. Study-level points and caveats: Most thyroid-expanded clonotypes above 0.001 were also found in blood.

This sequence originates from a woman younger than 35 with Graves' hyperthyroidism. This sequence joins TRBV20-1 and TRBJ2-3; TRBD2 might be the D (6 bases). Sequenced material: blood. CDR3 nucleotides: TGCAGTGCTAGTGGGGAGGCTCAGGATACGCAGTATTTT. It yields the protein CSASGEAQDTQYF.